This T cell receptor beta chain derives from a study of untreated major depressive disorder. Every depressed patient was matched in pairs with a non-depressed control on sex, age, current smoking status and body mass index. Enrichment usually gave approximately 95% pure CD4+ T cells. Assay: immunoSEQ multiplex PCR; the TCRdb copy retains only in-frame clones and omits some. The table lists approximately 20,000 clones, over 65% of them singletons. Trimming at V came to 0 bases and at J to 3 bases, leaving 8 bases not matched to a gene. The V gene's germline CDR1 is SGDLS and CDR2 YYNGEE. CDR3 size: 16 residues.

The chain is built from TRBV9 and TRBJ2-5; 7 bases are shared with TRBD2. The source of this sequence is a woman aged 25-40 years in good health. The source material was CD4+ T cells from PBMCs. The CDR3 DNA follows: TGTGCCAGCAGCGTAGAGGCGGGAGTAAGGAAAGAGACCCAGTACTTC. It encodes CASSVEAGVRKETQYF. Full variable domain (outside the CDR3, taken from reference TRBV9 and TRBJ2-5): DSGVTQTPKHLITATGQRVTLRCSPRSGDLSVYWYQQSLDQGLQFLIQYYNGEERAKGNILERFSAQQFPDLHSELNLSSLELGDSALYFCASSVEAGVRKETQYFGPGTRLLVL.